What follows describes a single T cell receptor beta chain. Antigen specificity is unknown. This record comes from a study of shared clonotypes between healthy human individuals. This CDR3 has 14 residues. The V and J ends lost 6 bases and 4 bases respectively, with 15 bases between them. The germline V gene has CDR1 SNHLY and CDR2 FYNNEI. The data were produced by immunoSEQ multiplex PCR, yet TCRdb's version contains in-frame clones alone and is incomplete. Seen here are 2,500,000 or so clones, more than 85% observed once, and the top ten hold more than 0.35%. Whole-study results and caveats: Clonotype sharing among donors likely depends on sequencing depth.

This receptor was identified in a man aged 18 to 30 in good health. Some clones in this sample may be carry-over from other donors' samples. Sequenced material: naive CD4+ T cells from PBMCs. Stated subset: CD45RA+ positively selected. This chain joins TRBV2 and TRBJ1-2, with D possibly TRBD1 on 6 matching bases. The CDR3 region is CASRAGTTIYGYTF. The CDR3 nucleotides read TGTGCCAGCAGGGCCGGGACAACAATCTATGGCTACACCTTC.